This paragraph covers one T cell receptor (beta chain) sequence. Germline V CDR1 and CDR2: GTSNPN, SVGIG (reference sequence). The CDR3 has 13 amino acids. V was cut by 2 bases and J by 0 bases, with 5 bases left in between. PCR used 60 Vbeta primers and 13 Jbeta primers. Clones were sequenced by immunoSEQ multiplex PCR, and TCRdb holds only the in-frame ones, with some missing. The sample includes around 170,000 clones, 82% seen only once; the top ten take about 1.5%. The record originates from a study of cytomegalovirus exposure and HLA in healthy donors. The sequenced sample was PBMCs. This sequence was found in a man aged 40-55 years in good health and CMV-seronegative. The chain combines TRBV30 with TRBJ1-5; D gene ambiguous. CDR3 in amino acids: CAWSRGSNQPQHF. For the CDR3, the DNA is TGTGCCTGGAGTCGGGGTAGCAATCAGCCCCAGCATTTT.